This TCR beta chain comes out of a study of blood T cell repertoires in COVID-19. The germline V gene encodes CDR1 MNHEY and CDR2 SVGAGI. V shed 6 bases and J 1 base; nucleotides not matched to a gene: 0. The CDR3 is made up of 13 amino acids. As to this clone: This specimen includes other DNA sequences encoding the same CDR3.

The table came from immunoSEQ multiplex PCR; TCRdb's copy has only in-frame clones and leaves some out. The repertoire holds more than 95,000 clones, with 70% to 85% as singletons. The material sequenced was peripheral blood. The J gene is TRBJ2-3, the V gene TRBV6-5; 8 bases fit TRBD2. This sequence originates from a man between 65 and 85 years old with active or convalescent COVID-19. CDR3 sequence reads: CASRTSGTDTQYF. The DNA for the CDR3 is TGTGCCAGCAGGACTAGCGGCACAGATACGCAGTATTTT.